This entry is about one T cell receptor beta chain. This clone's antigen is unknown. Base qualities are not provided; no much larger clone lies one nucleotide away. The data stem from a study of spatial heterogeneity in lung cancer (dated by TCRdb to about 2019). Broadly, across the study: Beta-chain transcripts were consistently detected in greater numbers than alpha-chain transcripts, which likely reflected higher beta-chain transcript abundance. In the raw uncorrected reads, each unique combination of TCR and UMI appeared more than ten times on average. TCR alpha and beta repertoires were quantitatively compared across multiple tumor regions, matched nontumor lung and blood in non-small cell lung cancer. Nonsynonymous mutation counts, determined by whole-exome sequencing of tumor tissue, were related to TCR repertoire features. At surgery, some 200 tumor regions, 64 matched nontumor lung samples and 56 PBMC samples were TCR-sequenced for both alpha and beta chains.

The CDR3 runs 17 amino acids, cysteine and phenylalanine included. Only the CDR3 region is kept as DNA, spanning 51 bases read in frame from base 1. The germline V gene supplies CDR1 SGHRS and CDR2 YFSETQ. The junction shows trimming of 4 bases on V and 4 bases on J, and the gene matches do not reach 16 bases of it. Library construction relied on 5' RACE. Sequenced using a NextSeq 500. To allow correction of PCR and sequencing errors, the TCR library protocol tagged every TCR cDNA molecule with a unique molecular identifier. For the original study's pipeline: Decombinator tools were used for TCR identification, UMI-based error correction and CDR3 extraction. TCRs above a frequency of 2 per 1,000, corresponding to the top 1% of the tumor frequency distribution, were defined as expanded. Rényi diversity was computed with the R vegan package after subsampling each repertoire 100 times to 5,000 TCRs. CDR3 similarity networks were constructed using string-kernel similarity of amino acid triplets, with links drawn between CDR3s whose pairwise similarity was above 0.82. Through fastp at Q25 and MiXCR, TCRdb rebuilt clones from the public reads, retaining in-frame beta chains. Each record represents a unique CDR3 protein, reported with the most common genes and DNA among its rows. TCRdb's processing, not the authors', yielded these V and J calls. The sample table shows 4,000 or so distinct CDR3 sequences, and over 20% are seen once. Clones ranked in the top ten supply roughly 23% of the sample.

General conclusions and limits of the study: Confirming at a functional level the hypothesis that regional TCRs recognize regional mutations was considered to require additional single-cell paired TCR alpha and beta sequencing.

This specimen's time point label, per the study, means: sample taken at primary tumor resection. For TCR sequencing, whole RNA was extracted from tumor and nontumor lung tissue, or from cryopreserved PBMC samples, and no cell sorting was done. Samples were obtained from approximately 77 patients with early-stage, untreated non-small cell lung cancer from the lung TRACERx cohort. Patients were selected for TCR sequencing only if sufficient RNA was available from at least two tumor regions. Before selection, tumor and adjacent nontumor lung specimens were reviewed by a lung pathologist. This TCR was sampled from a female donor with early-stage non-small cell lung cancer. The specimen comprised normal lung tissue next to the tumor, sampled at surgery. Recombination connected TRBV5-1 to TRBJ2-7; TRBD2 matches 8 bases in the middle. CDR3 loop: CASSTEPTGGLKYEQYF. The DNA sequence is given as TGCGCCAGCAGCACTGAGCCGACGGGAGGGCTGAAATACGAGCAGTACTTC.